The source of this T cell receptor beta chain is a study of cytomegalovirus exposure and HLA in healthy donors (dated by TCRdb to about 2017). Regarding the study in general: According to an earlier analysis of 587 of the donors, 200 million or so T cells yielded over 90 million unique TCR beta sequences and 276 Gb of sequence data. An early release that covered some 630 HLA-typed donors contained approximately 300 gigabases of sequencing data and 70 million to 100 million unique TCR sequences. Of the approximately 400 genotyped donors, approximately 82% fell in the genetic ancestry cluster associated with self-reported Caucasian donors. The study aimed to test whether cataloging public T cell receptors could reveal signatures of past pathogen exposure. The study profiled the T cell repertoires of 550 to 700 subjects by immunosequencing and related them to cytomegalovirus serostatus. Along with the approximately 620-subject first cohort, a separate validation cohort of 120 different subjects was used. The study combined high-throughput TCR immunosequencing, statistical association of individual TCRs with disease status, and machine learning to predict cytomegalovirus infection status. To study patterns of TCR occurrence, a later analysis re-analyzed previously published TCR beta repertoires from 700 or so donors and added high-resolution HLA genotyping. Rather than using new phenotypic data, the later analysis identified candidate immune exposures from TCR beta sequences and from how often those sequences occurred across donors. In an earlier analysis of 500 to 650 of the donors, high-throughput TCR beta sequencing was used to judge whether each TCR beta V gene segment behaved as functional or pseudogenic. Donor age, sex, ethnicity and CMV serostatus were compiled together with the repertoire data. In a later genetic analysis, genome-wide SNP genotypes for about 65% of the roughly 670 donors were used, and that subset was treated as a discovery cohort. Every repertoire in the discovery cohort had been generated on one and the same sequencing platform. Both class I and class II loci were covered by HLA typing, at four-digit resolution. Typing coverage varied by locus: about 629-630 donors for A, B, C, DRB1 and DQB1; roughly 520 for DQA1; about 570 for DPA1; 450 to 480 for DPB1. Several DR-DQ haplotypes were treated as single units for association and clustering because of strong linkage in the cohort. Among some 400 genotyped donors of the cohort, an average of around 240,000 unique TCR beta nucleotide sequences were sequenced per donor, around 20% of them non-productive. Overall results and qualifications from the work: A further reported finding was that TCR beta sequences accurately predicted the HLA-A and HLA-B alleles for most subjects in the first cohort. CMV serostatus was the only immune exposure information available for the cohort. An association between a missense DCLRE1C variant and V-gene and J-gene trimming of TCR beta chains was found in a later genetic analysis and replicated in an independent cohort. Most CMV-associated TCR beta chains appeared to be HLA-restricted in a later analysis, and the HLA associations seemed to be driven largely by CMV exposure. The 87-base-pair reads could not distinguish some IMGT-functional V segments, including TRBV6-2 and TRBV6-3, so those segments were excluded. The cohort was sequenced for TCR beta chains only, and without alpha or paired-chain data the features that could be detected were limited. In a later analysis, several top co-occurrence clusters were reported to appear linked to parvovirus B19, influenza, CMV and Epstein-Barr virus. In vitro tests confirmed that three of the cytomegalovirus-associated TCR beta chains recognize cytomegalovirus antigens. The sequencing pipeline was judged likely to have produced a cluster of highly shared sequence variants as a technical artifact. Sequencing depth was assumed to be roughly uniform across donors in the presence/absence analyses, though that assumption may not hold. Linkage disequilibrium might explain the correlated functional status among segregating V segments, but an unknown experimental factor could not be excluded. Across donors, most TCR sequences were observed very rarely, whereas some public TCRs were present in many individuals. The study listed 150 to 200 TCR beta chains as associated with cytomegalovirus. When HLA alleles, especially DR and DQ, strongly co-occurred, TCR associations were difficult to assign to individual alleles. In an earlier analysis of more than 500 of the donors, most TCR beta V segments appeared in productive rearrangements about 87% or about 30% of the time, broadly matching IMGT annotations. A later analysis found that HLA-associated TCR beta chains were more clonally expanded and had lower generation probabilities than equally common non-associated chains. In both the original and validation cohorts, the classifier was reported to diagnose cytomegalovirus status with high specificity and sensitivity. In a later analysis, TCR association rates were found to vary across HLA loci, with the most associated TCRs seen for DRB1 alleles and the fewest for HLA-C alleles. The authors suggested that the approach could potentially be extended to other disease states and immunological phenotypes. HLA typing was unavailable for some donors at each locus, so association tests used only the typed subset. The earlier analysis of around 600 of the donors excluded about 16 rarely observed V segments, including chromosome 9 orphons, because counts were too low. At a false discovery rate of 0.05, a later analysis linked 16,951 TCR beta sequences to specific HLA alleles. Compared with the approximately 700-donor mean, donors in an Asian-associated ancestry cluster had fewer N-insertions in productive TCRs, according to a later genetic analysis.

The CDR3 holds 12 amino acids from the cysteine to the phenylalanine. Only CDR3 DNA is held: 36 bases, read in frame from base 1. V is cut by 10 bases and J by 8 bases, and the space between the germline ends is 18 bases. In the germline V gene (reference sequence), CDR1 corresponds to SGHNT and CDR2 to YYREEE. The cohort consisted of hundreds of healthy bone marrow donors. At the time of sampling, every cohort member was nominally healthy, though immune exposures that went unrecorded were likely present. The donor tested CMV seropositive and was one of the 289 seropositive cohort members. A peripheral blood sample was provided by each donor, and peripheral blood mononuclear cells were used for TCR beta sequencing. The Qiagen DNeasy Blood Extraction Kit was used to extract genomic DNA from the blood cell samples. This clone was seen a single time. The antigen it binds to is not known. Base qualities were left out, and no much larger clone turns up one base away.

Library creation used the immunoSEQ multiplex PCR assay. The multiplex PCR relied on a mix of 60 forward primers for TCR Vbeta segments and 13 reverse primers for TCR Jbeta segments. The CDR3 region of rearranged TCR beta genes was amplified from genomic DNA with a multiplex PCR assay. The Illumina HiSeq System was used to sequence the amplified TCR beta libraries as 87-base-pair reads. Per the source publication's procedure: A later analysis tallied around 87 million unique TCR beta chains across the 666 repertoires, and 10 million to 11 million of those chains were shared by two or more donors. A nearest-neighbor algorithm error-corrected the raw reads and collapsed the reads into unique sequences, merging closely related sequences to remove PCR and sequencing errors. To assign V, D and J gene segments, CDR3 sequences were aligned to IMGT reference sequences. For a sequence to be retained, at least a six-nucleotide match to both a V gene segment and a J gene segment was required. Rearrangements were called productive when the CDR3 lacked stop codons and stayed in frame with V and J; all others were non-productive. Following IMGT convention, CDR3 was defined as the stretch from the second conserved V-encoded cysteine to the conserved J-encoded phenylalanine. Sequences without an unambiguous match to a single V gene segment were excluded from the earlier analysis of a few hundred of the donors. In an earlier analysis of approximately 610 of the donors, V segments were called functional above 56.7% productive rearrangements and were called segregating when the between-donor standard deviation exceeded 5%. A statistical classification framework was built to diagnose cytomegalovirus status from the catalog of TCR beta chain sequences. In a later analysis, V and J genes were assigned by comparing TCR nucleotide sequences against IMGT/GENE-DB human TR gene sequences. The TCRdist pipeline was used in a later analysis to assign CDR3 sequences and most-parsimonious VDJ recombination scenarios. In a later analysis, each TCR beta chain was defined by its CDR3 amino acid sequence together with its V-gene family, and reads without a unique V-gene family were excluded. In a later analysis, nearly 600 highly shared, low-generation-probability nucleotide sequences were removed to address suspected cross-contamination and a sequencing artifact. In a later analysis, a clonal expansion index was calculated for each public chain from normalized within-repertoire ranks of inferred template counts. In a later analysis, generation probabilities were computed using a VDJ recombination model fitted to out-of-frame rearrangements, and the results were checked against IGoR. A later analysis scored TCR-TCR, TCR-HLA and TCR-CMV co-occurrence with hypergeometric tests, applying a repertoire-size bias correction to TCR pairs. To estimate false discovery rates, a later analysis permuted the HLA or CMV assignments 20 times. In a later analysis, co-occurring TCRs were grouped using DBSCAN, with TCRdist sequence similarity added in when clustering inside HLA-allele-positive subsets. For co-occurrence clustering, repertoires with fewer than 30,000 or more than 120,000 public chains were excluded, along with roughly five repertoires with anomalous nucleotide sharing. Here the immuneACCESS table is served through TCRdb, limited to in-frame sequences with V and J called. Missing clones are a known gap in these copies; in checked studies unresolved V genes cover under half, and the rest lacks a known reason. The D gene and trimming were derived from the DNA, and the V and J assignments and clone size from that table. Across this sample there are approximately 89,000 clones, with roughly 80% seen only once. The ten largest clones capture around 9.1% of the sample.

The chain uses TRBV5-4 and TRBJ1-2; perhaps TRBD1 is the D gene, with 6 bases matching. This TCR was sampled from a man under 40 in good health and CMV-seropositive. The sequencing input was PBMCs. This receptor has the CDR3 CASWAGERGYTF. The DNA is as follows: TGTGCCTCATGGGCAGGGGAGAGGGGCTACACCTTC.